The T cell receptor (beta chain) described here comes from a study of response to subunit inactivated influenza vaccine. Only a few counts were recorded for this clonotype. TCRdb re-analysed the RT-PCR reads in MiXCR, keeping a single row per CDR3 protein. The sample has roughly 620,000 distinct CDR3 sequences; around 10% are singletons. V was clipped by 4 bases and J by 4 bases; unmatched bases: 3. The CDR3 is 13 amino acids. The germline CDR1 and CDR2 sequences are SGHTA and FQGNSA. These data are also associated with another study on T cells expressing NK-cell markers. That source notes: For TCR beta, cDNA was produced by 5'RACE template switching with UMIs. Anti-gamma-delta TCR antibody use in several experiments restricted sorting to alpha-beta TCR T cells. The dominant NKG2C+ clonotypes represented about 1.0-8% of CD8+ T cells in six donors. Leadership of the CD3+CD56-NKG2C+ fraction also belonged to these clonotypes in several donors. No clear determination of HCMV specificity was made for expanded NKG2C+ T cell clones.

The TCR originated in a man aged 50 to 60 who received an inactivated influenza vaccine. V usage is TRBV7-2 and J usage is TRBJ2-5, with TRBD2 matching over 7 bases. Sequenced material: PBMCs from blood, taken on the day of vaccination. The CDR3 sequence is CASSSSGIETQYF. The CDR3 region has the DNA TGTGCCAGCAGCTCTAGCGGAATAGAGACCCAGTACTTC. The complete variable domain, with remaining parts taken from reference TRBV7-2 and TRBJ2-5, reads GAGVSQSPSNKVTEKGKDVELRCDPISGHTALYWYRQSLGQGLEFLIYFQGNSAPDKSGLPSDRFSAERTGGSVSTLTIQRTQQEDSAVYLCASSSSGIETQYFGPGTRLLVL.